This entry concerns a single TCR beta chain. In its sample, this clonotype was seen a few times. Its target antigen remains unknown. No quality values exist for individual bases; no much larger clone is one base distant. These data come from a study of T cells in Graves' hyperthyroidism and ophthalmopathy (dated by TCRdb to about 2019). A note on the overall study: Peripheral blood samples were taken at the time of initial diagnosis, prior to any treatment. TCR V-J signatures able to tell the groups apart were searched for in a discovery cohort of 90 to 100 patients, of whom more than 40 had Graves' ophthalmopathy and around 56 had stable Graves' hyperthyroidism. Prospective prediction of ophthalmopathy was tested in an independent validation cohort of fewer than 20 hyperthyroidism patients and approximately 17 patients who later progressed to ophthalmopathy. The roughly 91 discovery patients were randomly divided into training and test sets at a 7:3 ratio. The study also compared thyroid tissue and blood T-cell repertoires from 6 or 7 Graves' hyperthyroidism patients. Once sampling was done, hyperthyroidism patients were given methimazole at a starting dose of 30 mg daily, whereas ophthalmopathy patients were given high-dose intravenous methylprednisolone. TCR Vbeta CDR3 sequencing of roughly 140 peripheral blood samples (over 40 ophthalmopathy, 70 to 85 hyperthyroidism and 17 progressor patients) is reported in the paper. Here is what the overall study found, with its caveats: Most expanded thyroid clonotypes (frequency above 0.001) were also found in blood, which suggests that blood repertoires may mirror thyroid immune responses. In validation, the model predicted progression to ophthalmopathy with around 71% sensitivity and about 72% specificity, a median of about 6 months before onset. A model built on a 13 V-J signature distinguished ophthalmopathy from stable hyperthyroidism, reaching 85% to 90% sensitivity and around 81% specificity in cross-validation and 80%/75% in testing. Sample size was not statistically predetermined, and investigators were not blinded to group allocation.

A patient counted as having stable Graves' hyperthyroidism if no progression to ophthalmopathy occurred over 18 months of follow-up. Hyperthyroidism patients were newly diagnosed, had a disease duration of under 2 months, and were aged 18 to 65 years. Patients with uncontrolled infections, other autoimmune diseases, pregnancy or lactation were excluded. Diagnoses relied on clinical symptoms, serum thyroxine and TRAb, thyroid ultrasound and orbital computed tomography. Ficoll-Paque density gradient centrifugation was used to isolate PBMCs from around 10 ml of fresh peripheral blood. Total RNA was extracted with Trizol reagent, and quality was checked on an Agilent 2100 Bioanalyzer. TCR beta CDR3 regions were amplified from RNA transcripts. For the first round of RT-PCR on the TCR CDR3, the HTBI primer set was used together with the Qiagen OneStep RT-PCR kit. Libraries were constructed in a second round of multiplex PCR, after which size selection and purification were carried out. Sequencing of the libraries was done on an Illumina HiSeq2000 using paired-end 100 bp reads. The study's own analysis went as follows. SOAPnuke was used to process the raw data, with reads discarded if the reads contained adapters or uncalled bases, had a mean Phred below 15, or lacked an exact constant-primer or identifier match. High-quality paired reads were merged with COPE v1.2.5, and unique nucleotide sequences were defined as clonotypes. MiTCR v1.1 was used to align the clonotypes against IMGT TRBV, TRBD and TRBJ reference segments. The analysis was restricted to V-J combinations with a frequency above 0.0001, which together covered 99.2% of the repertoires. The TCS score was defined as the ratio of F50 (clonal expansion) to E x V (chaos), calculated using BLOSUM62-based TCRdist between CDR3 peptides within each V-J. Welch's t-statistics and random forest reduced just over 500 V-J features to roughly 13, which were used in a naive Bayes classifier (R e1071). TCRdb trimmed the raw reads at Q25, called clones with MiXCR and kept productive beta chains. Rows with one shared CDR3 protein collapse into an entry with the most common genes and DNA. The V and J calls were not made by the authors but by TCRdb's processing. The sample table contains around 520,000 distinct CDR3 sequences; only one count was recorded for approximately 14% of them. Roughly 13% of the sample lies in the top ten.

This receptor was taken from a woman aged 40 to 50 with Graves' hyperthyroidism. Sequenced: blood.

The CDR3 protein: CASSHREGFYEQYF. The bases read TGTGCCAGCAGCCACCGGGAGGGCTTTTACGAGCAGTACTTC. The chain couples TRBV3-1 to TRBJ2-7, with 8 central nucleotides matching TRBD2. The CDR3 runs 14 amino acids, cysteine and phenylalanine included. Only CDR3 DNA remains: 42 bases, in frame from the first base. CDR1 and CDR2, per the germline V gene (reference sequence), are LGHDT and YNNKEL. The junction shows trimming of 3 bases on V and 4 bases on J, and the gene matches do not reach 5 bases of it.